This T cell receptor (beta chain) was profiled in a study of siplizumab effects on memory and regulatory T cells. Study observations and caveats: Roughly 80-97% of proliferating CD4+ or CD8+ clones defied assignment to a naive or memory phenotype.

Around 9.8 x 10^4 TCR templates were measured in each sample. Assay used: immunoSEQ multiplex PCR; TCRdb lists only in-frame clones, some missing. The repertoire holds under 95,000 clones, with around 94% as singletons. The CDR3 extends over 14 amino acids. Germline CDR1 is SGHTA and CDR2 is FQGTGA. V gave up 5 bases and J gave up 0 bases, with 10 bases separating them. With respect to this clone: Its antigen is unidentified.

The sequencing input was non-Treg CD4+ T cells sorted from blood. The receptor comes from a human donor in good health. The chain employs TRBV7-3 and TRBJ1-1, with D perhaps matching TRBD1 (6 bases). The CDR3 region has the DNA TGTGCCAGCAGCCAGGGGACGGTGAACACTGAAGCTTTCTTT. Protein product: CASSQGTVNTEAFF.